One sample yielded the 18 T cell receptor beta chains listed below, sequenced in a study of Tregs in tolerant kidney transplant recipients. Clones were read by immunoSEQ multiplex PCR, and TCRdb kept only the in-frame ones, dropping some. The table lists some 31,000 clones. Sequences were derived from CD8+ T cells from blood, sampled before the transplant. These receptors were taken from a human donor who received a combined kidney and bone marrow transplant.

On this clone: The read halts 3 residues ahead of the CDR3 end, with the missing end drawn from the germline J gene. The chain links TRBV19 to TRBJ2-7, with TRBD2 matching 8 bases. Per the germline V gene, CDR1 is LNHDA and CDR2 is SQIVND (reference sequence). J lost 0 bases, V lost 1 base, and 2 bases had no gene match. The CDR3 runs to 15 residues. CDR3 protein: CASSIGAGASYEQYF. Incomplete CDR3 DNA: TGTGCCAGTAGTATAGGAGCGGGGGCCTCCTACGAG. Supplemented by reference TRBV19 and TRBJ2-7, the full variable domain reads DGGITQSPKYLFRKEGQNVTLSCEQNLNHDAMYWYRQDPGQGLRLIYYSQIVNDFQKGDIAEGYSVSREKKESFPLTVTSAQKNPTAFYLCASSIGAGASYEQYFGPGTRLTVT.

Notes on this clone: The sequenced fragment ends 3 residues before the CDR3 boundary, so the rest is inferred from the germline J gene. This chain joins TRBV7-9 and TRBJ2-1; D not certain. CDR3 size: 14 residues. V lost 1 base and J lost 2, with 6 bases in between. The germline V gene has CDR1 SEHNR and CDR2 FQNEAQ (reference sequence). The sequenced CDR3 bases are TGTGCCAGCAGCTTAGGTACTACCTACAATGAG. Protein product: CASSLGTTYNE. The whole CDR3 sequence is CASSLGTTYNEQFF.

On this clone itself: The CDR3 end is not reached by the read, which stops 3 residues before it; the germline J gene fills it in. The chain employs TRBV7-9 and TRBJ1-2; 7 positions agree with TRBD1. Losses at the gene ends were 5 bases for V and 0 bases for J; bases not matched to a gene: 3. Germline CDR1 reads SEHNR; CDR2 reads FQNEAQ (reference sequence). The CDR3 runs 14 residues. CDR3 sequence reads: CASSPGTANYGYTF. The covered CDR3 bases are TGTGCCAGCAGCCCCGGGACAGCTAACTATGGC.

As for this clone: The read falls 3 residues short of the CDR3 end, and the missing part is taken from the germline J gene. J is TRBJ2-7 and V is TRBV7-8; TRBD2 agrees at 7 bases. The CDR3 totals 16 residues. Trimming at V came to 5 bases and at J to 6 bases, leaving 16 bases not matched to a gene. Germline CDR1 reads SGHVS; CDR2 reads FQNEAQ. The CDR3 region is CASSPLGGGSSGEQYF. The sequenced CDR3 bases are TGTGCCAGCAGCCCCCTTGGTGGCGGGAGTTCGGGCGAG.

Turning to this clone: The DNA ends 3 residues before the CDR3 does, and the rest of the CDR3 is filled in from the germline J gene. The genes are TRBV6-2 or TRBV6-3 and TRBJ1-2, with TRBD1 matching 7 bases. Germline V gene lookup returns CDR1 MNHEY and CDR2 SVGEGT. J lost 2 bases, V lost 2 bases, and 8 bases had no gene match. This CDR3 spans 16 amino acids. CDR3 sequence reads: CASSYGLTGVNYGYTF. The CDR3 DNA, read in part, is TGTGCCAGCAGTTACGGACTCACAGGGGTAAACTATGGC.

Worth noting for this clone: The CDR3 is cut off 3 residues early in the read; its end comes from the germline J gene. The rearrangement links TRBV5-1 to TRBJ1-1; no firm D call. CDR1 and CDR2 (germline): SGHRS, YFSETQ. This CDR3 comprises 15 residues. Trimming left V 6 bases short and J 0 bases short, with 15 bases between. This CDR3 reads CASNEGDGVNTEAFF. CDR3 bases read: TGCGCCAGCAACGAGGGAGACGGGGTGAACACTGAA.

Turning to this clone: The read ends 3 residues before the CDR3 terminus; that terminus is restored from the germline J gene. The chain couples TRBV6-1 to TRBJ1-1, with D perhaps TRBD1 (6 bases). The CDR3 runs to 13 residues. Trimming removed 3 bases at V and 6 bases at J, with 11 bases between. CDR1 and CDR2 from the germline V gene are MNHNS and SASEGT. CDR3 region: CASSEGAGAEAFF. Partial CDR3 DNA: TGTGCCAGCAGTGAGGGGGCGGGGGCTGAA.

With respect to this clone: The read comes to an end 3 residues before the CDR3 does, leaving the germline J gene to fill in the end. The chain couples TRBV19 to TRBJ1-6, with TRBD1 matching 7 bases. The CDR3 has 15 residues. Germline V gene lookup returns CDR1 LNHDA and CDR2 SQIVND (reference sequence). The J segment lost 9 bases and the V segment lost 5 bases, leaving 10 bases of the junction unmatched. CDR3 bases read: TGTGCCAGTAGTTTTCCCGGGACAGATTTTTCACCC. This gives the protein CASSFPGTDFSP. The whole CDR3 protein is CASSFPGTDFSPLHF.

Of note for this clone: The CDR3 extends 3 residues past the end of the read, so its final part is completed from the germline J gene. The chain combines TRBV2 with TRBJ2-7, with 10 bases aligning to TRBD1. CDR1 is SNHLY, CDR2 FYNNEI, per germline. V shed 6 bases and J 1 base; nucleotides not matched to a gene: 9. The CDR3 runs 16 residues. This CDR3 is CASSAYPGQGSYEQYF. CDR3 bases read: TGTGCCAGCAGCGCTTACCCGGGACAGGGGTCCTACGAG.

Note on this clone: The sequenced fragment ends 3 residues before the CDR3 boundary, so the rest is inferred from the germline J gene. V is TRBV13 and J is TRBJ2-7; the D is unclear. CDR1 is PRHDT and CDR2 is FYEKMQ in the germline V gene (reference sequence). The ends were cut back, 5 bases at V and 0 bases at J, with 8 bases in the middle. The CDR3 is 13 residues long. The covered CDR3 bases are TGTGCCAGCAGCCCCCCCTCCTCCTACGAG. It codes for CASSPPSSYE. The entire CDR3 reads CASSPPSSYEQYF.

Worth noting for this clone: The CDR3 end falls 3 residues outside the read, so it is completed with the germline J gene. This rearrangement joins TRBV5-1 to TRBJ1-2; D remains ambiguous. V lost 3 bases to trimming and J lost 5 bases, with 8 bases between them. CDR3 length equals 12 residues. From germline, CDR1 is SGHRS and CDR2 YFSETQ. CDR3 DNA (partial): TGCGCCAGCAGCTCAGACACGTATGGC. Its protein is CASSSDTYG. The complete CDR3 sequence is CASSSDTYGYTF.

CDR3: CASSLPLFTDTQYF. The part of the CDR3 DNA that was read is TGTGCCAGCAGCCTACCCCTTTTCACAGATACG. The chain has TRBV5-6 and TRBJ2-3, with D uncertain. From the germline J gene comes the end of the CDR3, since the read stops 3 residues before it. Deletions cut 4 bases from V and 2 bases from J, with 11 bases between. The CDR3 covers 14 residues. The germline V gene encodes CDR1 SGHDT and CDR2 YYEEEE.

Of note for this clone: The read halts 3 residues ahead of the CDR3 end, with the missing end drawn from the germline J gene. The chain employs TRBV5-1 and TRBJ1-3, with a possible D match to TRBD1 (6 bases). The V gene lost 4 bases and the J gene lost 1 base, with 9 bases spanning the gap. The CDR3 covers 14 residues. CDR1 is SGHRS and CDR2 is YFSETQ in the germline V gene. The CDR3 DNA, read in part, is TGCGCCAGCAGCCTAACAGGGTCTGGAAACACC. Amino acids: CASSLTGSGNT. The CDR3 in its entirety is CASSLTGSGNTIYF.

Concerning this clone itself: The read halts 3 residues ahead of the CDR3 end, with the missing end drawn from the germline J gene. The chain combines TRBV10-3 with TRBJ1-1, with TRBD1 matching over 11 bases. The CDR3 spans 18 residues. Germline values: CDR1 ENHRY, CDR2 SYGVKD. J lost 0 bases, V lost 3 bases, and 9 bases had no gene match. Here the CDR3 reads CAISDYSGQGGLNTEAFF. Partial CDR3 DNA: TGTGCCATCAGTGACTACTCGGGACAGGGGGGCTTGAACACTGAA.

For this clone: The read falls 3 residues short of the CDR3 end, and the missing part is taken from the germline J gene. This rearrangement joins TRBV20-1 to TRBJ2-7; 10 positions match TRBD1. Germline V gene lookup returns CDR1 DFQATT and CDR2 SNEGSKA (reference sequence). The V and J ends lost 6 bases and 0 bases, in that order; junction bases with no gene match: 8. This CDR3 region has 15 residues. The CDR3 DNA, read in part, is TGCAGTGCGACCGGGACAGGGGCAAGCTCCTACGAG. This gives the protein CSATGTGASSYE. The full CDR3 protein reads CSATGTGASSYEQYF.

On this clone itself: Read sequence stops 3 residues before the CDR3 end, and the germline J gene provides the missing end. The genes are TRBV13 and TRBJ2-5, with D possibly matching TRBD1 (5 bases). The CDR3 is 16 residues long. V lost 3 bases to trimming and J lost 1 base, with 15 bases between them. The germline V gene encodes CDR1 PRHDT and CDR2 FYEKMQ (reference sequence). CDR3 in amino acids: CASSFPSSTVQETQYF. CDR3 DNA, as far as it was read: TGTGCCAGCAGCTTCCCCTCCTCGACAGTCCAAGAGACC.

Comment on this clone: The read stops 3 residues short of the end of the CDR3; the missing end is completed from the germline J gene. V is TRBV20-1 and J is TRBJ2-3, with D uncertain. Germline lookup yields CDR1 DFQATT and CDR2 SNEGSKA (reference sequence). Trimming removed 5 bases at V and 4 bases at J, with 10 bases between. The CDR3 loop spans 12 amino acids. The CDR3 here is CSAFLEADTQYF. The part of the CDR3 DNA that was read is TGCAGTGCTTTTCTAGAAGCAGATACG.

Comment on this clone: The read ends 3 residues early relative to the CDR3; the germline J gene fills the gap. The chain uses TRBV30 and TRBJ1-1; 8 positions agree with TRBD1. The CDR3 contains 12 residues. J lost 3 bases, V lost 3 bases, and 0 bases had no gene match. Germline CDR1 reads GTSNPN; CDR2 reads SVGIG (reference sequence). The CDR3 bases that were read are TGTGCCTGGAGACAGGGGGACACTGAA. It encodes CAWRQGDTE. The CDR3 in full is CAWRQGDTEAFF.